The 30 T cell receptor beta chains below come from one sample, sequenced in a study of T cells in Graves' hyperthyroidism and ophthalmopathy (dated by TCRdb to between 2018 and 2021). Library generation was performed with multiplex PCR. The instrument was an Illumina HiSeq 2000. The TCR beta CDR3 regions were amplified from the RNA transcripts. The first round of RT-PCR for the TCR CDR3 was performed with the HTBI primer set and the Qiagen OneStep RT-PCR kit. The public sequencing data were trimmed at Q25 with fastp and processed into clonotypes with MiXCR by TCRdb, which kept only in-frame beta chains. Rows are unified per CDR3 protein, each entry keeping the most common DNA and genes. This sample has under 450,000 distinct CDR3 sequences in its table, and about a sixth of those were observed once. Approximately 30% of the sample is in the top ten clones. Specimen: blood. These receptors were taken from a young woman with Graves' hyperthyroidism that later progressed to Graves' ophthalmopathy.

This clonotype was detected many times. The rearrangement links TRBV12-3 or TRBV12-4 to TRBJ2-7; the match to TRBD2 covers 14 bases. V was pared by 4 bases and J by 6 bases, with 5 bases of the junction left unmatched. The CDR3 is 15 residues long. The CDR3: CASSSTSGRAFEQYF. CDR3 nucleotides: TGTGCCAGCAGTTCGACTAGCGGGAGGGCCTTCGAGCAGTACTTC.

This clonotype has only a few counts. This sequence joins TRBV10-1 and TRBJ2-2, with D possibly TRBD2 on 7 matching bases. V was clipped by 3 bases and J by 6 bases, with 11 bases between them. The length of the CDR3 is 14 residues. From germline, CDR1 is WNHNN and CDR2 SYGVQD (reference sequence). The CDR3 sequence: CASSEGGGPGELFF. CDR3 bases: TGCGCCAGCAGTGAAGGGGGGGGCCCCGGGGAGCTGTTTTTT.

This clonotype came up many times. The chain links TRBV5-1 to TRBJ1-2; a possible D gene is TRBD1 (5 bases). Between the trimmed V and J ends, which lost 3 bases and 3 bases, there was a span of 12 bases. The germline V gene has CDR1 SGHRS and CDR2 YFSETQ. The CDR3 has 14 amino acids. The CDR3 here is CASSSGTEYYGYTF. The DNA for the CDR3 is TGCGCCAGCAGCTCTGGGACGGAATACTATGGCTACACCTTC.

The V and J genes are TRBV9 and TRBJ2-4; D remains ambiguous. Per the germline V gene, CDR1 is SGDLS and CDR2 is YYNGEE. The CDR3 covers 12 residues. Trimming shortened V by 0 bases and J by 8 bases, and 6 bases separated the two germline ends. The CDR3 nucleotides are TGTGCCAGCAGCGTAGGTGAGGACATTCAGTACTTC. It translates to CASSVGEDIQYF.

This chain uses TRBV7-8 with TRBJ2-5; D not certain. Germline values: CDR1 SGHVS, CDR2 FQNEAQ. Trimming cost V 4 bases and J 3 bases, with 18 bases left between them. There are 16 residues in the CDR3. The CDR3 spells CASSSFWTATKETQYF. CDR3 nucleotide sequence: TGTGCCAGCAGCTCATTCTGGACGGCCACTAAAGAGACCCAGTACTTC.

This clonotype was seen more than once but under ten times. The chain couples TRBV19 to TRBJ2-7; maybe TRBD2 (5 bases). V dropped 4 bases and J dropped 2 bases, with 9 bases sitting between them. This CDR3 has 13 residues. The germline CDR1 and CDR2 sequences are LNHDA and SQIVND (reference sequence). The CDR3 nucleotides read TGTGCCAGTAGTACCACAGCGGCCTACGAGCAGTACTTC. Its translation: CASSTTAAYEQYF.

This clonotype was seen only once. A read error may be the cause here, since a much bigger clone is one base away. The V and J genes are TRBV20-1 and TRBJ1-5; 8 nucleotides align to TRBD1. The trim removed 5 bases at V and 0 bases at J, leaving 9 bases unmatched. This CDR3 spans 16 amino acids. Germline assignment: CDR1 DFQATT and CDR2 SNEGSKA (reference sequence). The CDR3 sequence: CSAQTGALRSNQPQHF. For the CDR3, the DNA is TGCAGTGCTCAGACAGGGGCCCTTCGTAGCAATCAGCCCCAGCATTTT.

The sample holds a few counts of this clonotype. This rearrangement joins TRBV5-6 to TRBJ2-7; D might be TRBD1 (5 bases). The germline V gene has CDR1 SGHDT and CDR2 YYEEEE. V lost 0 bases and J 2 bases, leaving 12 bases between the germline ends. This CDR3 region has 15 residues. The CDR3 here is CASSLAGQWTYEQYF. CDR3 DNA: TGTGCCAGCAGCTTGGCAGGGCAGTGGACCTACGAGCAGTACTTC.

This rearrangement joins TRBV2 to TRBJ2-5; D not resolved. The CDR3 extends over 15 amino acids. Per the germline V gene, CDR1 is SNHLY and CDR2 is FYNNEI. The V gene lost 1 base and the J gene lost 4 bases, with 13 bases spanning the gap. The CDR3 nucleotides read TGTGCCAGCAGTGAAGGAGTCTCGTCCGCAGAGACCCAGTACTTC. Protein product: CASSEGVSSAETQYF.

The chain combines TRBV30 with TRBJ1-5; maybe TRBD1 (5 bases). V lost 1 base, J lost 4 bases, and 14 bases lay in between. Germline assignment: CDR1 GTSNPN and CDR2 SVGIG (reference sequence). This CDR3 contains 15 residues. This CDR3 is CAWSDRGMGNQPQHF. The CDR3 DNA is TGTGCCTGGAGTGATAGGGGTATGGGAAATCAGCCCCAGCATTTT.

This sequence joins TRBV9 and TRBJ2-2; D is uncertain. CDR3 length: 16 amino acids. V was pared by 4 bases and J by 0 bases, with 13 bases between. Germline loops: CDR1 SGDLS, CDR2 YYNGEE. The CDR3 coding sequence is TGTGCCAGCAGCACCGGGCGAAACGCGAACACCGGGGAGCTGTTTTTT. This translates into CASSTGRNANTGELFF.

The rearrangement links TRBV3-1 to TRBJ2-1, with D unclear. V was pared by 5 bases and J by 2 bases, with 13 bases between. The CDR3 sequence is 15 residues long. Germline CDR1 and CDR2: LGHDT and YNNKEL (reference sequence). The CDR3 reads CASSDLLDPYNEQFF. The CDR3 region has the DNA TGTGCCAGCAGCGACCTACTGGATCCCTACAATGAGCAGTTCTTC.

This clonotype was detected ten times or more. This chain uses TRBV30 with TRBJ1-5; TRBD1 matches at 7 bases. The V gene's germline CDR1 is GTSNPN and CDR2 SVGIG (reference sequence). V was clipped by 2 bases and J by 7 bases; unmatched bases: 5. This CDR3 comprises 13 residues. CDR3 residues: CAWSNRGRQPQHF. CDR3 coding DNA: TGTGCCTGGAGTAACAGGGGTCGCCAGCCCCAGCATTTT.

This clonotype was counted ten times or more. This chain joins TRBV20-1 and TRBJ2-4; either TRBD1 or TRBD2 may fit D (5 bases each). CDR3 length: 14 residues. Between the trimmed V and J ends, which lost 2 bases and 6 bases, there was a span of 14 bases. Germline-derived CDR1 and CDR2 are DFQATT and SNEGSKA (reference sequence). The DNA of the CDR3 is TGCAGTGCTAGATTGATAACTGGGGGAAACATTCAGTACTTC. Translation: CSARLITGGNIQYF.

This clonotype came up many times. The J gene is TRBJ2-3, the V gene TRBV11-1, with D perhaps TRBD2 (5 bases). The CDR3 totals 17 residues. Between the trimmed V and J ends, which lost 3 bases and 1 base, there was a span of 17 bases. CDR1 is SGHAT, CDR2 FQDESV, per germline (reference sequence). The CDR3: CASSFRDFLEGTDTQYF. CDR3 sequence (DNA): TGTGCCAGCAGCTTTCGGGATTTCTTGGAAGGCACAGATACGCAGTATTTT.

This chain uses TRBV12-3 or TRBV12-4 with TRBJ1-2; D may be TRBD1 (6 bases). The CDR3 is made up of 13 amino acids. Trimming shortened V by 5 bases and J by 8 bases, and 15 bases separated the two germline ends. The CDR3 DNA sequence: TGTGCCAGCAGTGAGTACACAGGGTACGGCTACACCTTC. Protein: CASSEYTGYGYTF.

Concerning this clonotype itself: A much more abundant neighbour one base away suggests this may be a read error. In DNA, the CDR3 is TGTGCCAGCAGTGAAAGGGCCACAGGCCTCCCGTATGGCTACACCTTC. It specifies CASSERATGLPYGYTF. The gene calls are TRBV2 and TRBJ1-2, with D possibly being TRBD1 (5 bases). Germline V gives CDR1 SNHLY, CDR2 FYNNEI. The CDR3 has 16 amino acids. With 2 bases removed from V and 5 bases from J, the gap between germline ends came to 18 bases.

This clonotype was counted at least ten times. The DNA for the CDR3 is TGTGCCAGCAGCTTAGGACTAGACCCGAATTACGAGCAGTACTTC. Its protein is CASSLGLDPNYEQYF. This chain connects TRBV7-9 to TRBJ2-7; the D gene is possibly TRBD2 (6 bases). V was shortened by 1 base and J by 4 bases, with 14 bases between the two germline ends. The CDR3 loop spans 15 amino acids. CDR1 is SEHNR, CDR2 FQNEAQ, per germline (reference sequence).

The table lists this clonotype with many counts. The gene calls are TRBV5-1 and TRBJ2-2; D ambiguous. Germline V gives CDR1 SGHRS, CDR2 YFSETQ. The germline V and J ends were trimmed by 2 bases and 3 bases, with 14 bases remaining between them. The CDR3 length is 16 residues. The DNA of the CDR3 is TGCGCCAGCAGCTTTATACGTGCTCAACACACCGGGGAGCTGTTTTTT. Its protein is CASSFIRAQHTGELFF.

This clonotype was seen at least ten times. The V and J genes are TRBV6-2 or TRBV6-3 and TRBJ2-1; 12 bases line up with TRBD2. V was pared by 4 bases and J by 3 bases, with 1 base of the junction left unmatched. Germline CDR1 is MNHEY and CDR2 is SVGEGT. CDR3 length: 15 amino acids. The chain's CDR3 is CASSWTSGIYNEQFF. CDR3 nucleotide sequence: TGTGCCAGCAGTTGGACTAGCGGGATCTACAATGAGCAGTTCTTC.

This clonotype was observed many times. The CDR3 nucleotides are TGTGCCAGCAGTTACTCGATCATGCAGGTGAACACTGAAGCTTTCTTT. It yields the protein CASSYSIMQVNTEAFF. The chain has TRBV6-5 and TRBJ1-1; D gene uncertain. Per germline, CDR1 MNHEY and CDR2 SVGAGI. The CDR3 totals 16 residues. Between the trimmed V and J ends, which lost 0 bases and 0 bases, there was a span of 11 bases.

Ten or more counts support this clonotype. CDR3 protein: CATSDSLYQGGGYTF. The CDR3, as DNA: TGTGCCACCAGTGATTCGTTGTATCAGGGGGGAGGCTACACCTTC. The chain combines TRBV24-1 with TRBJ1-2, with 7 bases identical to TRBD1. The CDR3 is 15 amino acids. Germline CDR1 reads KGHDR; CDR2 reads SFDVKD. V lost 2 bases and J lost 8; bases outside the gene matches: 10.

This clonotype was counted many times. V and J are TRBV6-1 and TRBJ1-5; D perhaps matches TRBD1 (5 bases). The CDR3 covers 14 residues. The V and J ends lost 3 bases and 3 bases respectively, with 9 bases between them. Germline V gives CDR1 MNHNS, CDR2 SASEGT. The CDR3 DNA reads TGTGCCAGCAGTGACAGGGCCCACAATCAGCCCCAGCATTTT. Amino acids: CASSDRAHNQPQHF.

This clonotype was found once. V usage is TRBV10-3 and J usage is TRBJ1-1, with 9 positions matching TRBD1. Per germline, CDR1 ENHRY and CDR2 SYGVKD. Losses at the gene ends were 2 bases for V and 3 bases for J; bases not matched to a gene: 7. The CDR3 has 16 amino acids. The CDR3 DNA sequence: TGTGCCATCAGTGAGGTGTTACAGGGGGCGGACACTGAAGCTTTCTTT. Its translation is CAISEVLQGADTEAFF.

This clonotype was observed many times. This chain uses TRBV27 with TRBJ2-7; TRBD2 matches 12 bases. CDR1 and CDR2 (germline): MNHEY, SMNVEV (reference sequence). With 3 bases clipped from V and 1 base from J, the junction kept 1 base outside the gene matches. The CDR3 totals 15 residues. The CDR3 DNA follows: TGTGCCAGCAGTTTTGGACTAGCGGGATCCTACGAGCAGTACTTC. Translated: CASSFGLAGSYEQYF.

This clonotype came up a few times. The chain employs TRBV4-1 and TRBJ2-5, with D possibly being TRBD1 (5 bases). CDR3 length: 12 amino acids. Trimming left V 2 bases short and J 13 bases short, with 14 bases between. The V gene's germline CDR1 is MGHRA and CDR2 YSYEKL. CDR3 bases: TGCGCCAGCAGCCAAATGGACAATCTACTGTACTTC. It yields the protein CASSQMDNLLYF.

This clonotype has at least ten counts. The chain links TRBV7-3 to TRBJ1-1, with a tentative D call TRBD1 (6 bases). The CDR3 totals 14 residues. Germline CDR1 SGHTA, CDR2 FQGTGA. V was cut by 5 bases and J by 1 base, with 11 bases left in between. In DNA, the CDR3 is TGTGCCAGCAGCCCCTGCAGGGGGAACACTGAAGCTTTCTTT. Translated, it gives CASSPCRGNTEAFF.

This clonotype was detected many times. The chain has TRBV11-2 and TRBJ1-3, with 8 bases matching TRBD1. The ends lost 5 bases at V and 4 bases at J; junction bases unmatched: 10. CDR1 and CDR2 from the germline V gene are SGHAT and FQNNGV. This CDR3 is 16 amino acids long. CDR3 DNA: TGTGCCAGCAGCCCGACACTCAGACAGGGGGGAAACACCATATATTTT. This codes for CASSPTLRQGGNTIYF. Supplemented by reference TRBV11-2 and TRBJ1-3, the full variable domain reads EAGVAQSPRYKIIEKRQSVAFWCNPISGHATLYWYQQILGQGPKLLIQFQNNGVVDDSQLPKDRFSAERLKGVDSTLKIQPAKLEDSAVYLCASSPTLRQGGNTIYFGEGSWLTVV.

This clonotype was picked up many times. This CDR3 reads CASGPGQGFYNEQFF. CDR3 bases: TGTGCTAGTGGTCCCGGACAGGGCTTCTACAATGAGCAGTTCTTC. The J gene is TRBJ2-1, the V gene TRBV12-5; the match to TRBD1 covers 8 bases. V lost 5 bases to trimming and J lost 3 bases; unmatched junction nucleotides: 6. Germline CDR1 and CDR2: LGHNT and FRNRAP. This CDR3 comprises 15 residues.

This clonotype was seen just once. One base away lies a much larger clone, so this may be a sequencing read error. The gene calls are TRBV11-2 and TRBJ2-2; a weak D match, TRBD2 (5 bases). Germline CDR1 SGHAT, CDR2 FQNNGV. The CDR3 runs to 14 residues. The CDR3 spells CASSLDRNTGERFF. The CDR3, as DNA: TGTGCCAGCAGCTTAGACAGAAACACCGGGGAGCGGTTTTTT.